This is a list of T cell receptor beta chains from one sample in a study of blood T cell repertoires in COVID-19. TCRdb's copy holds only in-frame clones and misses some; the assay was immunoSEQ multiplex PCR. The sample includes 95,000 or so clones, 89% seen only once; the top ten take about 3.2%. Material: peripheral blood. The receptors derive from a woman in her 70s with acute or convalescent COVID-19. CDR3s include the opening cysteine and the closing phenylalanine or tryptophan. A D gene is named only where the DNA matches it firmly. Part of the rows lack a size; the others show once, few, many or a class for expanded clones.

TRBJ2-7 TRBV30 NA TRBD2 CAWSVLSGTYEQYF TGTGCCTGGAGTGTACTTAGCGGGACCTACGAGCAGTACTTC
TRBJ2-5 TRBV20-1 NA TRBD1 CSASRGQGSYF TGCAGTGCCTCAAGGGGACAGGGGTCTTACTTC
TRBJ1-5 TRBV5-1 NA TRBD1 CASSLIPGQGTAQHF TGCGCCAGCAGCTTGATTCCGGGACAGGGGACGGCCCAGCATTTT
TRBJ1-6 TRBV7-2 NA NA CASSFGDSYNSPLHF TGTGCCAGCAGCTTCGGGGATTCCTATAATTCACCCCTCCACTTT
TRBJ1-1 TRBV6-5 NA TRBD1 CASTSPGGTEAFF TGTGCCAGCACCAGCCCAGGGGGCACTGAAGCTTTCTTT
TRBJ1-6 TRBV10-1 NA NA CASSESKGGYSPLHF TGCGCCAGCAGTGAGTCGAAGGGGGGGTATTCACCCCTCCACTTT
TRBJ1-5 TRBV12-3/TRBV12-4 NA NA CASSLFRGPQHF TGTGCCAGCAGTCTCTTCAGGGGACCCCAGCATTTT
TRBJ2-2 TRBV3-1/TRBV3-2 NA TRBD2 CASSQVVGGSGELFF TGTGCCAGCAGCCAAGTTGTCGGGGGGTCCGGGGAGCTGTTTTTT
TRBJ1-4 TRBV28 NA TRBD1 CASSLSTGVSEKLFF TGTGCCAGCAGTTTATCGACAGGGGTTTCTGAAAAACTGTTTTTT
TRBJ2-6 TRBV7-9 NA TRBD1 CASSPSSGTGSGANVLTF TGTGCCAGCAGCCCTTCTTCCGGGACAGGGTCTGGGGCCAACGTCCTGACTTTC
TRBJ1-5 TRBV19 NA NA CASSIVQGLNQPQHF TGTGCCAGTAGTATAGTTCAGGGCCTCAATCAGCCCCAGCATTTT
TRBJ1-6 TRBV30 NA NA CAWSVGGFSYNSPLHF TGTGCCTGGAGTGTCGGGGGATTCTCCTATAATTCACCCCTCCACTTT
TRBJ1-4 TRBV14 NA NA CASSQFRQGGEKLFF TGTGCCAGCAGCCAATTCCGTCAGGGTGGGGAAAAACTGTTTTTT
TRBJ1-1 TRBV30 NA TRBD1 CAWEKKGTGNTEAFF TGTGCCTGGGAAAAGAAAGGGACAGGGAACACTGAAGCTTTCTTT
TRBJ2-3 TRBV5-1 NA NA CASSGGHLTDTQYF TGCGCCAGCAGCGGTGGACACCTTACAGATACGCAGTATTTT
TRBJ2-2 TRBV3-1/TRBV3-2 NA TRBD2 CASSQERLAGPGELFF TGTGCCAGCAGCCAAGAGAGACTAGCGGGCCCCGGGGAGCTGTTTTTT
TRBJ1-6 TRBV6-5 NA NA CASRKGVASTLHF TGTGCCAGCAGAAAAGGGGTGGCTTCAACCCTCCACTTT
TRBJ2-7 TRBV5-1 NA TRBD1 CASSLVSGQNEQYF TGCGCCAGCAGCTTGGTATCGGGACAGAACGAGCAGTACTTC
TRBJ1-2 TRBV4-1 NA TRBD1 CASSPDRGFQTNYTF TGCGCCAGCAGCCCGGACAGGGGTTTCCAGACTAACTACACCTTC
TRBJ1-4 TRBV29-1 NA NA CSVAEGGGKLFF TGCAGCGTTGCAGAGGGGGGTGGGAAACTGTTTTTT
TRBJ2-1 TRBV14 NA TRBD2 CASSQRTSGYNEQFF TGTGCCAGCAGCCAAAGGACTAGCGGATACAATGAGCAGTTCTTC
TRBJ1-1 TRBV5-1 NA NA CASSPGSTNTEAFF TGCGCCAGCAGCCCCGGGTCAACGAACACTGAAGCTTTCTTT
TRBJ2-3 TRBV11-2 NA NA CASSLAGGLTDTQYF TGTGCCAGCAGCTTAGCAGGGGGGTTAACAGATACGCAGTATTTT
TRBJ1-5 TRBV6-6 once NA CASSPNAWRVGQPQHF TGTGCCAGCAGTCCAAACGCCTGGAGGGTAGGACAGCCCCAGCATTTT
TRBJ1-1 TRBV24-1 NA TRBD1 CATSDSRARQGTEAFF TGTGCCACCAGTGATTCCCGGGCCCGACAGGGGACTGAAGCTTTCTTT
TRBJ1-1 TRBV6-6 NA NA CASSYGRGSTEAFF TGTGCCAGCAGTTATGGAAGGGGGAGCACTGAAGCTTTCTTT